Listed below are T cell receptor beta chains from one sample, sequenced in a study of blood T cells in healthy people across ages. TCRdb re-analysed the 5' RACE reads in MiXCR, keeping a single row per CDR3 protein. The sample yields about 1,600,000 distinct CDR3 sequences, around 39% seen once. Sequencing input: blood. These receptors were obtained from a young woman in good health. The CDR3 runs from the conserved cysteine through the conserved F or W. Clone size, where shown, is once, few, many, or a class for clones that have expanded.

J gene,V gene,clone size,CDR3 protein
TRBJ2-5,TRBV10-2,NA,CASSSSGTTRETQYF
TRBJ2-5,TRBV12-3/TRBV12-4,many,CASSLGEETQYF
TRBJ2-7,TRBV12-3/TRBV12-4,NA,CASRSGTGHYEQYF
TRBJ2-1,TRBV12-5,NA,CASAQGSYNEQFF
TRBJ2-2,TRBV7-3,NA,CASSPRQGDNTGELFF
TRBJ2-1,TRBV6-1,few,CASSPLGQGAPKRGNEQFF
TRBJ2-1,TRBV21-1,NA,CASSKARPATYNEQFF
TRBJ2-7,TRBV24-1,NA,CATSDLRASSYNEQYF
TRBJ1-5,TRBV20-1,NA,CSANPGGGINQPQHF
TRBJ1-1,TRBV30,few,CAWREWGEAFF
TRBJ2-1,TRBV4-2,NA,CASSQDQGPRTSGGANEQFF
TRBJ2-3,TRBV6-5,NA,CASSYTLSGITDTQYF
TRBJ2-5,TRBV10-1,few,CASSPNAGKETQYF
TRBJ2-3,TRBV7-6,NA,CASSLGGGVGTDTQYF
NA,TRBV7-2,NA,CASSRGWDSQETQYF
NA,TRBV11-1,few,CASTKGQDYEQYF
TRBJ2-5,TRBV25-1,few,CASSEFGTSGQETQYF
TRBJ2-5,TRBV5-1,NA,CASSSQPEYQETRYF
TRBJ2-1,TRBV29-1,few,CSDRLAGGLYNEQFF
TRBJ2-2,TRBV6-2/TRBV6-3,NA,CASSLGEFAGELFF
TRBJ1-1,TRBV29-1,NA,CSVAPHRRDMNTEAFF
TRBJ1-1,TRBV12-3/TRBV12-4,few,CASTRPGTEAFF
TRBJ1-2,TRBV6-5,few,CASSYSGEGTNYGYTF
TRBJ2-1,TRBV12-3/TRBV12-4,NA,CASSSGRVGGTYNEQFF
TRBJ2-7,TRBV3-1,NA,CASSIGLDTASYEQYF
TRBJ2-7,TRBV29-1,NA,CSVELEGGANYEQYF
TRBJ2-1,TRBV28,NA,CASRDEYNEQFF
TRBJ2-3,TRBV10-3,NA,CAISDPAEQYF
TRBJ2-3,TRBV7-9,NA,CASSPMLGRDTDTQYF
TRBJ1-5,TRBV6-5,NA,CASSPTDGGSNQPQHF
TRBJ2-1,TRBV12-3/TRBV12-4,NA,CASRDRHNEQFF
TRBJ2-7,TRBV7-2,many,CASSSYGTDYEQYF
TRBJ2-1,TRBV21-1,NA,CASSFSGTSGRAYNEQFF
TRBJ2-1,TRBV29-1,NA,CSVPALAGEHQFF
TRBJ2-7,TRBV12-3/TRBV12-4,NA,CASSPRRLTYEQYF
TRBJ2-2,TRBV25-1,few,CASSRQGELFF
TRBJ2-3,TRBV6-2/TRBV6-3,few,CASSYSQNTQYF
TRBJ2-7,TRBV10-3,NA,CAISESVDKYEQYF
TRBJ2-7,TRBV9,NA,CASSTSTWLAGGAYEQYF
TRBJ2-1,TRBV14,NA,CASSQVRTLNSGEQFF
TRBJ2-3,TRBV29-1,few,CSVEGSDTLRYEYTDTQYF
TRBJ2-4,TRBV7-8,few,CASSVEEGATKNIQYF
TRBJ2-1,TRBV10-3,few,CAIREEYNEQFF
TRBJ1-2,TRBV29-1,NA,CSGGDYGYTF
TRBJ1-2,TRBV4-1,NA,CASSQPGYYGHTF
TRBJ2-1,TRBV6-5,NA,CASSYSKGLAGGKADEQFF
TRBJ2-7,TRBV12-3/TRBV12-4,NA,CASRSSGTFGEQYF
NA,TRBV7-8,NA,CASSRDRWAYEQYF
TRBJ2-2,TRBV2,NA,CASSGLTGGPRELFF
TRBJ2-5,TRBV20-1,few,CSARGGAGNQETQYF
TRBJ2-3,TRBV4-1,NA,CASSQVEGVRDTQYF
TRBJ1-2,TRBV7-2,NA,CASSLNAVGQATNYGYTF
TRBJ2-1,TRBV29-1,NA,CSVGPLAGGETQFF
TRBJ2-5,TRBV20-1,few,CSARDQSRETQYF
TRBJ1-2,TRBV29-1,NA,CSIESIKGQGYGYTF
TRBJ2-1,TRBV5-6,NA,CASNPVAGEGPYNEQFF
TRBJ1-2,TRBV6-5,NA,CASNQEGHGYTF
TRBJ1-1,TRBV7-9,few,CASSRGEDKAVAFF